This entry lists 9 T cell receptor beta chains sequenced from one sample in a study of T cell repertoires in cytomegalovirus infection. The antigens for these receptors are not known. TCRdb analysed the reads with MiXCR anew, one entry per CDR3 protein. The table includes 75,000 to 100,000 distinct CDR3 sequences, about 29% detected once. This sample comprised CD8+ T cells from cultured PBMCs, obtained from culture after CMV antigen stimulation. These receptors originate from a human donor in good health (CMV status not recorded). Some clones in this sample may be carry-over from other donors' samples.

The chain combines TRBV2 with TRBJ2-2; D is unresolved. V was pared by 10 bases and J by 7 bases, with 13 bases between. The germline gives CDR1 SNHLY, CDR2 FYNNEI. The CDR3 contains 12 residues. The CDR3 DNA follows: TGTGCCATTCGGGCCCGGTACGGGGAGCTGTTTTTT. Protein: CAIRARYGELFF.

In DNA, the CDR3 is TGTGCCAGCATGGATGGGTCCTACGAGCAGTACTTC. Translating it yields CASMDGSYEQYF. V usage is TRBV19 and J usage is TRBJ2-7; D gene ambiguous. CDR1 and CDR2 from the germline V gene are LNHDA and SQIVND (reference sequence). V lost 9 bases, J lost 1 base, and 10 bases lay in between. The CDR3 runs to 12 residues. The full variable domain, its missing parts supplied by reference TRBV19 and TRBJ2-7, is DGGITQSPKYLFRKEGQNVTLSCEQNLNHDAMYWYRQDPGQGLRLIYYSQIVNDFQKGDIAEGYSVSREKKESFPLTVTSAQKNPTAFYLCASMDGSYEQYFGPGTRLTVT.

The chain is built from TRBV5-5 and TRBJ1-1, with 8 nucleotides matching TRBD1. Germline CDR1 reads SGHKS; CDR2 reads YYEKEE (reference sequence). The CDR3 extends over 15 amino acids. J lost 7 bases, V lost 0 bases, and 8 bases had no gene match. Here the CDR3 reads CASSLETGVNVEAFF. As DNA, the CDR3 is TGTGCCAGCAGCTTGGAGACAGGGGTCAATGTTGAAGCTTTCTTT.

This clonotype was counted between two and nine times. The chain uses TRBV10-3 and TRBJ2-3; TRBD2 is a possible D gene (5 bases). The CDR3 is made up of 14 amino acids. Trimming took off 6 bases at V and 5 bases at J, with 15 bases between the two ends. Germline assignment: CDR1 ENHRY and CDR2 SYGVKD. The CDR3 nucleotides are TGTGCCATCAGGCCTCTAGCTCACGGAGATACGCAGTATTTT. Protein sequence: CAIRPLAHGDTQYF.

This clonotype was recorded many times. The chain is built from TRBV28 and TRBJ1-1; D perhaps matches TRBD1 (5 bases). Trimming took 2 bases from V and 1 from J, leaving 11 bases between them. The CDR3 loop spans 15 amino acids. CDR1 is MDHEN and CDR2 is SYDVKM in the germline V gene. CDR3 nucleotide sequence: TGTGCCAGCAGTTTACTAGGGGTCGGGAACACTGAAGCTTTCTTT. Translating it yields CASSLLGVGNTEAFF.

The chain joins TRBV19 to TRBJ2-7, with unresolved D. Germline assignment: CDR1 LNHDA and CDR2 SQIVND (reference sequence). V dropped 5 bases and J dropped 0 bases, with 11 bases sitting between them. This CDR3 contains 14 residues. The CDR3 loop is CASSWSSPSYEQYF. For the CDR3, the DNA is TGTGCCAGTAGTTGGTCATCCCCCTCCTACGAGCAGTACTTC.

The rearrangement joins TRBV7-6 to TRBJ1-3; no clear D gene. Between the trimmed V and J ends, which lost 1 base and 0 bases, there was a span of 7 bases. Germline-derived CDR1 and CDR2 are SGHVS and FNYEAQ. This CDR3 has 15 amino acids. CDR3 region: CASSLVASSGNTIYF. The DNA for the CDR3 is TGTGCCAGCAGCTTAGTTGCCAGCTCTGGAAACACCATATATTTT.

V gene TRBV7-8 combines with J gene TRBJ2-1; D gene ambiguous. The CDR3 loop spans 13 amino acids. Between the trimmed V and J ends, which lost 4 bases and 9 bases, there was a span of 13 bases. Germline V gives CDR1 SGHVS, CDR2 FQNEAQ. The CDR3 sequence: CASSSDHAGEQFF. The CDR3 DNA sequence: TGTGCCAGCAGCTCGGACCATGCCGGTGAGCAGTTCTTC.

J is TRBJ1-6 and V is TRBV14; possibly TRBD1 for D (5 bases). CDR1 and CDR2 from the germline V gene are SGHDN and FVKESK. The CDR3 totals 14 residues. V was cut by 5 bases and J by 9 bases, with 14 bases left in between. The CDR3: CASSAGDSLSPLHF. The CDR3 coding sequence is TGTGCCAGCAGCGCCGGTGACAGCCTTTCACCCCTCCACTTT. The variable domain in full, with the rest retrieved from reference TRBV14 and TRBJ1-6, is EAGVTQFPSHSVIEKGQTVTLRCDPISGHDNLYWYRRVMGKEIKFLLHFVKESKQDESGMPNNRFLAERTGGTYSTLKVQPAELEDSGVYFCASSAGDSLSPLHFGNGTRLTVT.